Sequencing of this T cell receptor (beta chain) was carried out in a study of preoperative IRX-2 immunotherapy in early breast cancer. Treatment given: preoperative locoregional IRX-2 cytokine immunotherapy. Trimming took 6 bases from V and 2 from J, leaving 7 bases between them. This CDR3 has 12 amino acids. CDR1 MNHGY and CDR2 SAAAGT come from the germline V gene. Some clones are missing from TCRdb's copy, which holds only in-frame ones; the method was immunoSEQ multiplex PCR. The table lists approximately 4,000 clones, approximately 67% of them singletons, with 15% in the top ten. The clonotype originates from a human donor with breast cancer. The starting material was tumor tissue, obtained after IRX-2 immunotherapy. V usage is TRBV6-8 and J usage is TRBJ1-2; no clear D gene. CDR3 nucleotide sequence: TGTGCCAGCAGGAGTAACAACTATGGCTACACCTTC. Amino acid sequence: CASRSNNYGYTF.